This entry concerns a single TCR beta chain. A junction boundary mismatches the germline segment, possibly from a read error. The same CDR3 arises from other DNA sequences in this sample as well. Germline CDR1 is MNHNS and CDR2 is SASEGT. This CDR3 region has 15 residues. This specimen belongs to a study of cytomegalovirus exposure and HLA in healthy donors. Vbeta (60) and Jbeta (13) primers were used in the PCR. Assay: immunoSEQ multiplex PCR; the TCRdb copy retains only in-frame clones and omits some. The sample is made up of around 50,000 clones, and the top ten hold roughly 7% of it. This chain joins TRBV6-1 and TRBJ1-5; 9 bases map to TRBD1. Sequencing used PBMCs. The TCR sequence derives from a woman aged 40 to 49 in good health and CMV-seronegative. The CDR3 DNA reads as TGTGCCAGCAGCCCCCTTGACAGGGGGGATCAGCCCCAGCACTTT. Its translation is CASSPLDRGDQPQHF.